The clone carrying this T cell receptor beta chain was seen only a few times. Its antigen is as yet unknown. The data were taken from a study of T-cell reconstitution after alpha-beta-depleted transplantation in children. Study-wide results and limits: After one year, T-cell counts and TCRbeta diversity mostly came from new T cells. Day-60 TCRbeta diversity that was high in some patients was derived from surviving recipient T cells and thymic progenitors. About two months after transplant, alpha-beta T cells reportedly came from several hundred expanded graft clones.

From germline, CDR1 is SGHRS and CDR2 YFSETQ. The CDR3 runs 13 residues. V dropped 0 bases and J dropped 6 bases, with 6 bases sitting between them. Using unique molecular identifiers, the investigators prepared the TCRbeta library. TCRdb independently ran MiXCR on the PCR reads; one entry per CDR3 protein. The repertoire holds about 300,000 distinct CDR3 sequences, with around 9.1% as singletons. The chain links TRBV5-1 to TRBJ2-2; D is undetermined. The receptor comes from a boy under two years old with acute myeloid leukemia, due to receive a stem cell transplant. Sample: PBMCs, taken before TCRalphabeta/CD19-depleted stem cell transplant. The CDR3 loop reads CASSLDPSGELFF. The CDR3 region has the DNA TGCGCCAGCAGCTTGGATCCGTCCGGGGAGCTGTTTTTT.